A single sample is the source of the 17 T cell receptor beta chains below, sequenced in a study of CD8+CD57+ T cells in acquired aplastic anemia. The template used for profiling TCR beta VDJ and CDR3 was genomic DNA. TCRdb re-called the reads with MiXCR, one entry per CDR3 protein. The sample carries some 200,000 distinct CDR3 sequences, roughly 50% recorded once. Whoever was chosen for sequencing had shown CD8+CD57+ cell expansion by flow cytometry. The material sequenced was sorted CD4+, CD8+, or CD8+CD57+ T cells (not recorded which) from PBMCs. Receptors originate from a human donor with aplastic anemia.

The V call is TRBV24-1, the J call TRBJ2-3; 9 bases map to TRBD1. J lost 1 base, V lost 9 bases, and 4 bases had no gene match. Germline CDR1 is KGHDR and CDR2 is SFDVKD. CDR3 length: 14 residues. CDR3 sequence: CATQDRGRTDTQYF. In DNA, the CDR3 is TGTGCCACCCAGGACAGGGGCCGCACAGATACGCAGTATTTT.

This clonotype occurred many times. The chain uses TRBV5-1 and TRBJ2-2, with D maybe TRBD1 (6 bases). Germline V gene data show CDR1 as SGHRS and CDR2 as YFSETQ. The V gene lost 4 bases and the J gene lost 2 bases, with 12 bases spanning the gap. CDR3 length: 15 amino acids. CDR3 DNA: TGCGCCAGCAGCCGATTGGGACAAAACACCGGGGAGCTGTTTTTT. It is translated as CASSRLGQNTGELFF.

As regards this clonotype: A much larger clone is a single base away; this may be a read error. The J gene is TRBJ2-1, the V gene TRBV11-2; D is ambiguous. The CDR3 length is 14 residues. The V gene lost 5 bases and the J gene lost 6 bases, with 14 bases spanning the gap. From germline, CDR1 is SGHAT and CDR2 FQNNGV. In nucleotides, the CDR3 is TGTGCCAGCAGCCGAGTGGGATTGGGCAATGAGCAGTTCTTC. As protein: CASSRVGLGNEQFF.

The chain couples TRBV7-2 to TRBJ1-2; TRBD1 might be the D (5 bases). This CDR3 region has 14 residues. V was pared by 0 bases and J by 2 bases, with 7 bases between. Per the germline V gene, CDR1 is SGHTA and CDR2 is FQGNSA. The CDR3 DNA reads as TGTGCCAGCAGCTTAGCCCAGGGAAACTATGGCTACACCTTC. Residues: CASSLAQGNYGYTF. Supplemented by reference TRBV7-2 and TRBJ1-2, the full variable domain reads GAGVSQSPSNKVTEKGKDVELRCDPISGHTALYWYRQSLGQGLEFLIYFQGNSAPDKSGLPSDRFSAERTGGSVSTLTIQRTQQEDSAVYLCASSLAQGNYGYTFGSGTRLTVV.

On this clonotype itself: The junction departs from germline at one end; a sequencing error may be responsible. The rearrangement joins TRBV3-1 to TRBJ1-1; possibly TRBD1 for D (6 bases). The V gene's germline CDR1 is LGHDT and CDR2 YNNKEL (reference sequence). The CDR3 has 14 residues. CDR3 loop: CASSAQGRGTEALF. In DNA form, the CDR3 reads TGTGCCAGCAGCGCCCAGGGGAGGGGCACTGAAGCTCTCTTT.

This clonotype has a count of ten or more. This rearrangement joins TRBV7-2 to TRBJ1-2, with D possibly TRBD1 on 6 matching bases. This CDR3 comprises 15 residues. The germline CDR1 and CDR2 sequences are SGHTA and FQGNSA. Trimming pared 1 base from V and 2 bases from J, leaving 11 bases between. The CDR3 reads CASSLEPGANYGYTF. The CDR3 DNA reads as TGTGCCAGCAGCTTAGAGCCGGGGGCAAACTATGGCTACACCTTC.

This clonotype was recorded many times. The chain's CDR3 is CASSLGYQLYGYTF. The CDR3 coding sequence is TGTGCCAGCAGCCTAGGGTATCAGCTCTATGGCTACACCTTC. The V gene is TRBV7-8, the J gene TRBJ1-2; D remains ambiguous. The CDR3 totals 14 residues. Trimming pared 5 bases from V and 4 bases from J, leaving 14 bases between. CDR1 and CDR2 (germline): SGHVS, FQNEAQ.

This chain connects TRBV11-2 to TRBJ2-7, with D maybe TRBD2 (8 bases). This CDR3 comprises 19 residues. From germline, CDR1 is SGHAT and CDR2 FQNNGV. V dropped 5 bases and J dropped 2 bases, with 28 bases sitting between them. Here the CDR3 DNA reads TGTGCCAGCAGCCCGGAGGAACTAGCGGTAGATAGGGGGCCCTACGAGCAGTACTTC. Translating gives CASSPEELAVDRGPYEQYF.

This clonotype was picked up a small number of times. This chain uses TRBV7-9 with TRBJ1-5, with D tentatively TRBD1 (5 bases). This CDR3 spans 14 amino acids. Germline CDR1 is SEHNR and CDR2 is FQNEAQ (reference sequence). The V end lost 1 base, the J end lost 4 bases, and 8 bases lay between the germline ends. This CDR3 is CASSLGQTNQPQHF. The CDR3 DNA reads TGTGCCAGCAGCTTAGGACAGACTAATCAGCCCCAGCATTTT.

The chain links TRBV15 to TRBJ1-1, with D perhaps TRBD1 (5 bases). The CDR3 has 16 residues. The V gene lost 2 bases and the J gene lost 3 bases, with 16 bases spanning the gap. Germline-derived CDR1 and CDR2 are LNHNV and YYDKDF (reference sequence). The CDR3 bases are TGTGCCACCAGCAGACCTACGGAGGGGCGTGACACTGAAGCTTTCTTT. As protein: CATSRPTEGRDTEAFF. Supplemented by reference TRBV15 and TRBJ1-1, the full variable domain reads DAMVIQNPRYQVTQFGKPVTLSCSQTLNHNVMYWYQQKSSQAPKLLFHYYDKDFNNEADTPDNFQSRRPNTSFCFLDIRSPGLGDTAMYLCATSRPTEGRDTEAFFGQGTRLTVV.

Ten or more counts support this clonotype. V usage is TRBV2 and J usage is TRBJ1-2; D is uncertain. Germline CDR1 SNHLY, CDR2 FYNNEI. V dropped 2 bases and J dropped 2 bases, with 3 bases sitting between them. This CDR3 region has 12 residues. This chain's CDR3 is CASSEINYGYTF. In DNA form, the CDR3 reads TGTGCCAGCAGTGAAATCAACTATGGCTACACCTTC.

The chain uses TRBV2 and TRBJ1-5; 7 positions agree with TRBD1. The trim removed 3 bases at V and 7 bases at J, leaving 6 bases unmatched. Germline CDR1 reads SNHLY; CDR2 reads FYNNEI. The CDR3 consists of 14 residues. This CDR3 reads CASSDLNRGQPQHF. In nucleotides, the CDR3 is TGTGCCAGCAGTGATCTAAACAGGGGACAGCCCCAGCATTTT.

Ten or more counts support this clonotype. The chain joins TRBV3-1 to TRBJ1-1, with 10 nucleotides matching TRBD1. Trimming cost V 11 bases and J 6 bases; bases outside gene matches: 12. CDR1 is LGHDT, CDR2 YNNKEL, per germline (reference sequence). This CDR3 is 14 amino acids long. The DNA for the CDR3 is TGTGCCGCACGGAGGGGGACAGGGGACGCTGAAGCTTTCTTT. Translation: CAARRGTGDAEAFF.

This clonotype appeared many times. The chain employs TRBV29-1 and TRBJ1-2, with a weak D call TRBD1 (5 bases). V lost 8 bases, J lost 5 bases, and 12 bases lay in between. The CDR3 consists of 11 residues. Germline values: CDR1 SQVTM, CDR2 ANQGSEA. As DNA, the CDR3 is TGCAGCCTAGGGGAGTTTTATGGCTACACCTTC. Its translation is CSLGEFYGYTF.

The CDR3 region is CASRQTSGGLGEQFF. CDR3 bases: TGTGCCAGCAGACAGACTAGCGGGGGTTTGGGTGAGCAGTTCTTC. The rearrangement joins TRBV11-2 to TRBJ2-1; 12 positions match TRBD2. Trimming took 6 bases from V and 9 from J; bases not matched to a gene: 9. Germline V gene lookup returns CDR1 SGHAT and CDR2 FQNNGV. The CDR3 runs 15 residues.

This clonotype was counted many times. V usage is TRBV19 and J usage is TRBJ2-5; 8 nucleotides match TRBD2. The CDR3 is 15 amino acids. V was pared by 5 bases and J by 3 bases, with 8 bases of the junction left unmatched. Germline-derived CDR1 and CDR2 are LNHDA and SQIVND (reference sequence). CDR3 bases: TGTGCCAGTAGTCGGCTTGGAGCGGGGGAAGAGACCCAGTACTTC. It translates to CASSRLGAGEETQYF.

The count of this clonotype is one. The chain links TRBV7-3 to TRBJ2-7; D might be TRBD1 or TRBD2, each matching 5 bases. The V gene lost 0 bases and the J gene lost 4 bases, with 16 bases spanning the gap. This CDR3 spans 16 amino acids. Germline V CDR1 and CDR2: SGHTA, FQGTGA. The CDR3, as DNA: TGTGCCAGCAGCTTAACGGGGCGCCCGGGGCAATACGAGCAGTACTTC. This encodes CASSLTGRPGQYEQYF.